This T cell receptor (beta chain) is drawn from a study of T cells in Graves' hyperthyroidism and ophthalmopathy. J was trimmed by 4 bases and V by 5 bases; bases with no gene match: 6. This CDR3 is built from 14 residues. Per the germline V gene, CDR1 is SGHVS and CDR2 is FNYEAQ. Amplification targeted TCR beta CDR3 regions from RNA transcripts. A set of HTBI primers served as the primers for a first-round RT-PCR of the TCR CDR3. In TCRdb, the multiplex PCR reads were re-called with MiXCR into one record per CDR3 protein. The profile shows approximately 400,000 distinct CDR3 sequences, around 16% of them singletons. General study points: Most expanded thyroid clonotypes above 0.001 recurred in blood. Model-based prediction identified ophthalmopathy a median roughly 6.1 months prior to its onset.

Every diagnosis used clinical symptoms, serum thyroxine and TRAb, thyroid ultrasound and orbital computed tomography. This clonotype was detected a few times. What it binds is unknown. The sequencing input was blood. The receptor was isolated from a woman aged 18-35 years with Graves' hyperthyroidism. The chain joins TRBV7-6 to TRBJ2-3; 7 bases match TRBD1. CDR3 sequence: CASSRAGTADTQYF. The CDR3, as DNA: TGTGCCAGCAGCCGCGCCGGGACAGCAGATACGCAGTATTTT.